This paragraph covers one T cell receptor beta chain sequence. In its sample, this clonotype was seen a few times. Its antigen is currently not known. Base qualities were left out, and no much larger clone turns up one base away. From the second PCR step on, the TCR alpha and beta chain libraries were amplified in separate reactions. The CMV status of each donor was determined by measuring IFNgamma production from CD4+ T cells after fresh PBMCs had been stimulated overnight with CMV viral lysate. Using Miltenyi beads, CD4 T cells were first positively selected, and CD8 T cells were then positively selected from the CD4-negative fraction. Cells were stained for CD3, CD4, CD8, CD45RA, CD27 and a live/dead dye and were sorted on a BD Aria II into four subsets based on CD45RA and CD27. A few healthy volunteers provided blood, and each donor's sample was split into CD4 and CD8 T cells and then further divided into four differentiation subsets. Approximately 120 ml of peripheral blood was taken from each donor, and PBMC were separated by density-gradient centrifugation on Ficoll-Paque PLUS. The sorted cells were lysed in RLT buffer, after which RNA was extracted using a Qiagen RNeasy kit and kept at -80 degrees C.

The source of the sample is a study of naive and memory T cell subsets (dated by TCRdb to the late 2010s). About the full investigation: The study applied an open-source, UMI-based TCR alpha and beta sequencing pipeline to sorted naive and memory peripheral blood T cell subsets. The functional CMV T cell responses agreed completely with IgG serology results. RNA was DNase-treated and reverse transcribed with TCR constant-region primers, mostly using SuperScript III. Paper-wide results and their limitations: RNA-based TCR counts may be affected by expression changes linked to T cell activation and differentiation. A power law was followed by TCR abundance, with an exponent that differed between naive and memory subsets but was consistent across the three individuals. In both CD4 and CD8 cells, going from naive through CM, EM and EMRA, the Gini index went up while Shannon and inverse Simpson diversity went down. A few larger clonotypes were found in naive repertoires, especially CD8, and these larger clonotypes were possibly memory cells re-expressing CD45RA. A clonotype was defined as a single alpha or beta chain sequence rather than as a paired alpha/beta receptor. Once error correction was done, more than 95% of naive TCR sequences showed up just once, which made the naive abundance distributions much steeper than those of the memory subsets. The repertoire findings for the naive and memory subsets could not be validated, as no ground truth was available.

In the germline V gene (reference sequence), CDR1 corresponds to DFQATT and CDR2 to SNEGSKA. The CDR3 covers 18 residues, taking in both the cysteine and the phenylalanine. Only the CDR3 region is kept as DNA, spanning 54 bases read in frame from base 1. The trim is 0 bases for V and 1 base for J, with a gap of 22 bases between the germline ends. The method was UMI-ligation and nested PCR. An equimolar mix of two oligonucleotides covering both TRBC1 and TRBC2 was used as the beta constant-region primer. Four rounds of PCR, combining the SP2 primer with nested alpha and beta constant-region primers, were used to amplify the ligated cDNA. A single-stranded oligonucleotide bearing the SP2 primer plus a 12-nucleotide UMI was ligated onto the 3' end of the cDNA by T4 RNA ligase 1. Incubation of the ligation reaction lasted about 19-24 hours at 16 degrees C. To avoid over-amplification, PCR2 was usually performed as a SYBR Green qPCR and halted once a predetermined threshold was reached. Agencourt AMPure XP magnetic beads were used for all purifications after the first. Library quantification was done by Qubit, followed by a TapeStation check on which the main peak was expected at around 650 bp. Pooled libraries were sequenced on an Illumina MiSeq using v2 2x251 paired-end kits, and typically 1-2 million reads were obtained per sample. Each sample was pooled at about 4.3 nM, and roughly 4.5-8% PhiX was included to help cluster recognition. As for the original processing: Using tag matching that tolerated one base-pair mismatch, Decombinator assigned V and J genes to FASTQ reads that had been processed by Demultiplexor. By using UMIs, Collapsinator corrected both sequencing errors and the frequency errors caused by PCR heterogeneity. CDR3Translator translated TCRs and extracted CDR3s from the conserved cysteine to the FGXG phenylalanine, flagging non-productive sequences. Gini, Shannon entropy and inverse Simpson indices were calculated on repertoires that had been subsampled to equal numbers of UMI-defined TCRs. Within the linear range, a power law was fitted to clonotype abundance distributions using maximum likelihood. Similar UMI counts, unique TCR numbers and clonal distributions were obtained with the pipeline and with MIGEC on one naive CD8 sample. In one analysis, naive TCRs that were also found in any memory subset of the same donor were excluded from the naive repertoire. The repertoires were searched for 5,500 to 8,000 CMV-associated CDR3 sequences that had been compiled from VDJdb and a published dataset. TCRdb itself trimmed the public reads at Q25 with fastp, ran MiXCR and retained productive beta chains. Each entry is one CDR3 protein sequence, shown with its most common DNA and genes. The V and J calls and clone size come from TCRdb's table, not from the authors' own analysis. The table for this sample lists more than 95,000 distinct CDR3 sequences; around 15% of them were counted only once. Roughly 2.8% of the sample lies in the top ten.

The source is a human donor in good health. The rearrangement combines TRBV20-1 with TRBJ2-7, and possibly TRBD1, on 5 matching bases. Sample: naive CD8+ T cells from blood. This specimen's cell subset or site label, per the study, means: naive T cells, CD45RA high CD27+. CDR3 sequence: CSAREKRGTAPSSYEQYF. The nucleotide sequence reads as follows: TGCAGTGCTAGAGAAAAAAGGGGAACAGCGCCAAGTTCCTACGAGCAGTACTTC.